Below are 29 T cell receptor beta chains sequenced from a single sample in a study of cytomegalovirus exposure and HLA in healthy donors. PCR involved 60 Vbeta and 13 Jbeta primers. This table comes from immunoSEQ multiplex PCR, and its TCRdb copy is limited to in-frame clones, with some not included. The sample carries 100,000 to 150,000 clones, about 78% recorded once. Sample: PBMCs. Receptors were obtained from a human donor in good health.

This chain uses TRBV7-2 with TRBJ2-3, with D unresolved. V was trimmed by 4 bases and J by 7 bases, leaving 12 bases between them. This CDR3 has 13 residues. Per the germline V gene, CDR1 is SGHTA and CDR2 is FQGNSA. CDR3 DNA sequence: TGTGCCAGCAGCTCCTCCTCGACTTATACGCAGTATTTT. It translates to CASSSSSTYTQYF.

This clone was counted a few times. Compared with germline, one end of the junction differs, possibly owing to a read error. This chain connects TRBV7-9 to TRBJ2-3, with D perhaps matching TRBD1 (6 bases). The CDR3 consists of 12 residues. Germline V gives CDR1 SEHNR, CDR2 FQNEAQ (reference sequence). The CDR3 nucleotides are TGTTCCAGCAGCTTAGGTGGGGGCTCGCAGTATTTT. This codes for CSSSLGGGSQYF.

The chain combines TRBV2 with TRBJ1-4; D possibly corresponds to TRBD1 (5 bases). The length of the CDR3 is 14 residues. CDR1 is SNHLY and CDR2 is FYNNEI in the germline V gene. Trimming stripped 6 bases from V and 0 bases from J, with 8 bases between. In DNA, the CDR3 is TGTGCCAGCAGGGCAGGGACAACTAATGAAAAACTGTTTTTT. Encoded protein: CASRAGTTNEKLFF.

The chain carries TRBV11-2 and TRBJ2-2; D is possibly TRBD1 (6 bases). The V gene lost 4 bases and the J gene lost 4 bases, with 13 bases spanning the gap. Germline lookup yields CDR1 SGHAT and CDR2 FQNNGV. The CDR3 extends over 15 amino acids. The CDR3 bases are TGTGCCAGCAGCTCGATCAGGGGACCCACCGGGGAGCTGTTTTTT. Its translation is CASSSIRGPTGELFF.

The chain employs TRBV30 and TRBJ2-1, with 12 positions matching TRBD2. With V trimmed by 5 bases and J by 8 bases, 4 bases remained unmatched. The CDR3 is 13 residues long. Germline loops: CDR1 GTSNPN, CDR2 SVGIG (reference sequence). The CDR3: CAWLAGGPYEQFF. The DNA for the CDR3 is TGTGCCTGGCTAGCGGGAGGGCCCTATGAGCAGTTCTTC.

The chain joins TRBV19 to TRBJ1-5, with D unresolved. V was shortened by 5 bases and J by 9 bases, with 17 bases between the two germline ends. CDR3 length: 14 amino acids. Germline loops: CDR1 LNHDA, CDR2 SQIVND (reference sequence). The CDR3 sequence is CASSRAAPQGPQHF. The CDR3 DNA follows: TGTGCCAGTAGTCGCGCGGCTCCCCAAGGGCCCCAGCATTTT.

J is TRBJ2-1 and V is TRBV5-1, with 10 nucleotides matching TRBD1. The V gene's germline CDR1 is SGHRS and CDR2 YFSETQ. The junction had 11 bases not matched to a gene; V was cut back by 3 bases and J by 5 bases. The length of the CDR3 is 17 residues. CDR3 sequence: CASSSTPGTGVHNEQFF. The CDR3 DNA sequence: TGCGCCAGCAGCTCCACTCCCGGGACAGGGGTCCACAATGAGCAGTTCTTC. Drawing the rest from reference TRBV5-1 and TRBJ2-1, the complete variable domain is KAGVTQTPRYLIKTRGQQVTLSCSPISGHRSVSWYQQTPGQGLQFLFEYFSETQRNKGNFPGRFSGRQFSNSRSEMNVSTLELGDSALYLCASSSTPGTGVHNEQFFGPGTRLTVL.

The chain joins TRBV5-1 to TRBJ2-7, with 9 bases that match TRBD1. The length of the CDR3 is 15 residues. V dropped 4 bases and J dropped 0; count of bases not matched to a gene: 5. CDR1 SGHRS and CDR2 YFSETQ come from the germline V gene. The CDR3 DNA reads TGCGCCAGCAGCGCCGGACAGGGGTACTCCTACGAGCAGTACTTC. Translating it yields CASSAGQGYSYEQYF. The variable domain in full, with the rest retrieved from reference TRBV5-1 and TRBJ2-7, is KAGVTQTPRYLIKTRGQQVTLSCSPISGHRSVSWYQQTPGQGLQFLFEYFSETQRNKGNFPGRFSGRQFSNSRSEMNVSTLELGDSALYLCASSAGQGYSYEQYFGPGTRLTVT.

This chain joins TRBV28 and TRBJ1-2; D might be TRBD1 (5 bases). Germline assignment: CDR1 MDHEN and CDR2 SYDVKM. The V end was cut by 3 bases, the J end by 6 bases, with 20 bases between. This CDR3 spans 16 amino acids. The CDR3 sequence is CASSFRGGLGSHGYTF. CDR3 sequence (DNA): TGTGCCAGCAGTTTTCGGGGGGGTCTGGGTAGTCATGGCTACACCTTC.

The genes are TRBV27 and TRBJ1-6, with TRBD1 identical over 7 bases. Unmatched junction bases numbered 8, after V lost 5 bases and J lost 7 bases. CDR3 length equals 15 residues. Germline V gene data show CDR1 as MNHEY and CDR2 as SMNVEV (reference sequence). This chain's CDR3 is CASSGYRGGNSPLHF. The CDR3 DNA sequence: TGTGCCAGCAGTGGTTACAGGGGTGGGAATTCACCCCTCCACTTT.

The DNA of the CDR3 is TGTGCCAGTAGTGTCCTCCCCAGGGGGAAGGGGCAAGAGACCCAGTACTTC. Protein: CASSVLPRGKGQETQYF. The chain joins TRBV19 to TRBJ2-5, with 7 bases aligning to TRBD1. V was pared by 5 bases and J by 2 bases, with 14 bases of the junction left unmatched. The CDR3 sequence is 17 residues long. Germline V gene sequence: CDR1 LNHDA, CDR2 SQIVND (reference sequence).

The chain joins TRBV4-3 to TRBJ2-7; 11 bases fit TRBD2. The CDR3 spans 16 residues. Germline CDR1 is LGHNA and CDR2 is YSLEER. With V trimmed by 4 bases and J by 4 bases, 9 bases remained unmatched. CDR3 nucleotides: TGCGCCAGCAGCCCCGGCCCGGGACTAGCGGTATACGAGCAGTACTTC. This translates into CASSPGPGLAVYEQYF.

The chain joins TRBV19 to TRBJ2-7; 12 bases map to TRBD2. V lost 5 bases and J lost 3; bases outside the gene matches: 5. Germline V gives CDR1 LNHDA, CDR2 SQIVND (reference sequence). The length of the CDR3 is 15 residues. DNA of the CDR3: TGTGCCAGTAGTTCATGGACTAGCGGGAACTACGAGCAGTACTTC. This gives the protein CASSSWTSGNYEQYF.

CDR3 DNA sequence: TGTGCCAGCAGGTACGCGGGGAGAGGCACTGAAGCTTTCTTT. Translating gives CASRYAGRGTEAFF. The J gene is TRBJ1-1, the V gene TRBV6-6; D gene unclear. Trimming removed 6 bases from V and 4 bases from J, with 15 bases in between. The CDR3 loop spans 14 amino acids. Germline CDR1 MNHNY, CDR2 SVGAGI (reference sequence).

The chain recombines TRBV10-3 with TRBJ2-5, with a possible D match to TRBD2 (6 bases). In germline, CDR1 is ENHRY, CDR2 SYGVKD. Trimming removed 2 bases from V and 5 bases from J, with 9 bases in between. This CDR3 is built from 13 residues. The CDR3 DNA sequence: TGTGCCATCAGTGAGGAGGAGGGGGAGACCCAGTACTTC. As protein: CAISEEEGETQYF.

This clone has a handful of counts. The V call is TRBV7-2, the J call TRBJ1-1; D might be TRBD1 (6 bases). Germline CDR1 reads SGHTA; CDR2 reads FQGNSA. Deletions cut 5 bases from V and 1 base from J, with 8 bases between. This CDR3 spans 13 amino acids. CDR3 residues: CASSEQGNTEAFF. The CDR3, as DNA: TGTGCCAGCAGCGAACAGGGGAACACTGAAGCTTTCTTT.

Only one count was recorded for this clone. This sequence joins TRBV27 and TRBJ1-5, with a weak D call TRBD1 (5 bases). CDR1 is MNHEY and CDR2 is SMNVEV in the germline V gene (reference sequence). The CDR3 is 16 amino acids. Trimming removed 2 bases from V and 2 bases from J, with 13 bases in between. CDR3 loop: CASSLGGGEGNQPQHF. The CDR3 DNA reads as TGTGCCAGCAGTTTAGGTGGGGGGGAGGGCAATCAGCCCCAGCATTTT.

This sequence joins TRBV10-3 and TRBJ2-5; 9 nucleotides align to TRBD2. V lost 6 bases and J lost 1; bases outside the gene matches: 18. Germline V gene sequence: CDR1 ENHRY, CDR2 SYGVKD. The CDR3 has 19 residues. The CDR3 loop is CAISGGASGATDSQETQYF. CDR3 nucleotide sequence: TGTGCCATCAGCGGGGGAGCTAGCGGGGCGACCGATTCCCAAGAGACCCAGTACTTC.

This sequence joins TRBV6-6 and TRBJ1-2; D is uncertain. Trimming cost V 7 bases and J 0 bases, with 15 bases left between them. This CDR3 is built from 15 residues. The germline V gene has CDR1 MNHNY and CDR2 SVGAGI (reference sequence). CDR3 protein: CASNPERLTNYGYTF. CDR3 nucleotides: TGTGCCAGCAACCCGGAGCGGTTAACTAACTATGGCTACACCTTC.

The V gene is TRBV30, the J gene TRBJ2-6, with D perhaps TRBD2 (5 bases). The CDR3 contains 13 residues. Germline lookup yields CDR1 GTSNPN and CDR2 SVGIG (reference sequence). Trimming shortened V by 4 bases and J by 4 bases, and 8 bases separated the two germline ends. The CDR3 region has the DNA TGTGCCTGGAACCCGGGGGGGGCCAACGTCCTGACTTTC. Amino acid sequence: CAWNPGGANVLTF.

The chain combines TRBV27 with TRBJ1-3; D uncertain. Trimming shortened V by 8 bases and J by 0 bases, and 20 bases separated the two germline ends. Per germline, CDR1 MNHEY and CDR2 SMNVEV (reference sequence). This CDR3 region has 17 residues. The CDR3 reads CASSTRSVDPSGNTIYF. The CDR3 nucleotides are TGTGCCAGCTCCACCCGATCCGTAGATCCCTCTGGAAACACCATATATTTT.

The chain is built from TRBV7-2 and TRBJ1-2; the match to TRBD1 covers 8 bases. Germline trimming cut 4 bases from V and 8 bases from J; bases unmatched to any gene: 3. Germline V gene data show CDR1 as SGHTA and CDR2 as FQGNSA. This CDR3 is built from 12 residues. The CDR3 reads CASSWTGLGYTF. Here the CDR3 DNA reads TGTGCCAGCAGCTGGACAGGGCTCGGCTACACCTTC.

The chain employs TRBV6-1 and TRBJ2-7, with TRBD2 identical over 7 bases. From germline, CDR1 is MNHNS and CDR2 SASEGT. Trimming took 4 bases from V and 2 from J; bases not matched to a gene: 2. The CDR3 runs to 13 residues. The CDR3 is CASSGEGTYEQYF. In DNA form, the CDR3 reads TGTGCCAGCAGTGGGGAGGGTACCTACGAGCAGTACTTC.

The chain employs TRBV6-1 and TRBJ2-5, with TRBD2 identical over 9 bases. This CDR3 contains 14 residues. Trimming at V came to 6 bases and at J to 4 bases, leaving 6 bases not matched to a gene. Germline assignment: CDR1 MNHNS and CDR2 SASEGT. CDR3 loop: CASRGGLARETQYF. CDR3 DNA sequence: TGTGCCAGCAGGGGAGGACTAGCGAGAGAGACCCAGTACTTC.

The chain employs TRBV9 and TRBJ2-7, with a weak D call TRBD1 (5 bases). V lost 2 bases and J 3 bases, leaving 21 bases between the germline ends. Germline V gene data show CDR1 as SGDLS and CDR2 as YYNGEE. The CDR3 runs 17 residues. The CDR3 sequence: CASSVGQGHQAGYEQYF. CDR3 DNA sequence: TGTGCCAGCAGCGTTGGTCAGGGCCACCAAGCAGGCTACGAGCAGTACTTC.

The V gene is TRBV10-2, the J gene TRBJ1-5; tentative D call: TRBD1 (5 bases). The V and J ends lost 4 bases and 7 bases respectively, with 20 bases between them. The CDR3 extends over 16 amino acids. The germline V gene encodes CDR1 WSHSY and CDR2 SAAADI. CDR3 amino acids: CASSVNMGQGGQPQHF. In DNA form, the CDR3 reads TGCGCCAGCAGTGTTAACATGGGGCAGGGCGGACAGCCCCAGCATTTT.

This chain connects TRBV5-1 to TRBJ2-3; 8 bases are shared with TRBD2. The V gene end was trimmed by 7 bases and the J gene end by 2 bases; junction bases not matched to a gene: 12. In germline, CDR1 is SGHRS, CDR2 YFSETQ. There are 16 residues in the CDR3. CDR3 protein: CASRIGSGELTDTQYF. Here the CDR3 DNA reads TGCGCCAGCCGTATAGGTAGCGGGGAGCTCACAGATACGCAGTATTTT.

The chain recombines TRBV27 with TRBJ1-5; unclear D gene. Looked up from germline, CDR1 is MNHEY and CDR2 is SMNVEV (reference sequence). Trimming removed 5 bases from V and 3 bases from J, with 14 bases in between. The CDR3 totals 15 residues. The CDR3 here is CASSPAGEFNQPQHF. In nucleotides, the CDR3 is TGTGCCAGCAGTCCAGCCGGGGAGTTCAATCAGCCCCAGCATTTT.

This clone was counted between two and nine times. The chain employs TRBV29-1 and TRBJ2-1; TRBD1 might be the D (5 bases). Germline loops: CDR1 SQVTM, CDR2 ANQGSEA. The length of the CDR3 is 11 residues. V was cut by 6 bases and J by 9 bases, with 12 bases left in between. This CDR3 is CSVAPGIEQFF. CDR3 bases: TGCAGCGTCGCCCCAGGGATTGAGCAGTTCTTC.